Reported below is one TCR beta chain. Libraries were prepared by immunoSEQ multiplex PCR; TCRdb keeps only in-frame clonotypes and omits some of them. In the table there are around 700,000 clones, 85% to 90% of which are singletons. The data are from a study of blood T cell repertoires in COVID-19. Germline V CDR1 and CDR2: SGHNT, YYREEE (reference sequence). Trimming shortened V by 0 bases and J by 8 bases, and 14 bases separated the two germline ends. This CDR3 is built from 14 residues. The chain uses TRBV5-4 and TRBJ1-1; D is undetermined. This receptor was taken from a young woman with acute or convalescent COVID-19. The sequencing input was peripheral blood. This chain's CDR3 is CASSLGGRGREAFF. In nucleotides, the CDR3 is TGTGCCAGCAGCTTGGGTGGACGGGGAAGGGAAGCTTTCTTT.